The 6 T cell receptor beta chains listed next were all sequenced from one sample in a study of blood T cell repertoires in COVID-19 (dated by TCRdb to about 2020). The method behind the library was the immunoSEQ multiplex PCR assay. Here the immuneACCESS table is served through TCRdb, limited to in-frame sequences with V and J called. Missing clones are a known gap in these copies; in checked studies unresolved V genes cover under half, and the rest lacks a known reason. This sample has around 46,000 clones in its table, and 86% of those were observed once. The ten largest clonotypes hold more than 5% of the sample. The sample taken for sequencing was peripheral blood. All receptors derive from a man in his forties with active COVID-19.

This clone was found once. The chain employs TRBV19 and TRBJ1-5; TRBD1 might be the D (6 bases). Trimming pared 8 bases from V and 3 bases from J, leaving 17 bases between. From germline, CDR1 is LNHDA and CDR2 SQIVND (reference sequence). This CDR3 spans 15 amino acids. In DNA, the CDR3 is TGTGCCAGTCGGGACAATACCAGGGCCAATCAGCCCCAGCATTTT. Translation gives CASRDNTRANQPQHF.

J is TRBJ2-3 and V is TRBV5-1; D may be TRBD2 (6 bases). Trimming shortened V by 0 bases and J by 6 bases, and 11 bases separated the two germline ends. Per germline, CDR1 SGHRS and CDR2 YFSETQ. The CDR3 runs 14 residues. In DNA, the CDR3 is TGCGCCAGCAGCTTGGGCGGGACCGGCGATACGCAGTATTTT. Protein sequence: CASSLGGTGDTQYF.

The chain joins TRBV27 to TRBJ2-4, with 7 bases that match TRBD1. The length of the CDR3 is 14 residues. Trimming at V came to 7 bases and at J to 1 base, leaving 4 bases not matched to a gene. The V gene's germline CDR1 is MNHEY and CDR2 SMNVEV (reference sequence). The DNA of the CDR3 is TGTGCCAGCACGACAGGGTCGGCCAAAAACATTCAGTACTTC. Its translation: CASTTGSAKNIQYF.

The V and J genes are TRBV5-6 and TRBJ1-2; the D gene is possibly TRBD1 (5 bases). The CDR3 length is 16 residues. The germline gives CDR1 SGHDT, CDR2 YYEEEE. The V gene lost 1 base and the J gene lost 6 bases, with 19 bases spanning the gap. Written as DNA, the CDR3 is TGTGCCAGCAGCTTGTACGGGACTCAAGGATTCAATGGCTACACCTTC. It translates to CASSLYGTQGFNGYTF.

The genes are TRBV9 and TRBJ2-3; 7 nucleotides align to TRBD1. Germline V lookup: CDR1 SGDLS, CDR2 YYNGEE. V lost 3 bases to trimming and J lost 6 bases; unmatched junction nucleotides: 4. The CDR3 consists of 13 residues. Here the CDR3 reads CASSETGMDTQYF. DNA of the CDR3: TGTGCCAGCAGCGAGACAGGGATGGATACGCAGTATTTT.

The V gene is TRBV18, the J gene TRBJ2-3; 13 bases align to TRBD2. CDR1 and CDR2 (germline): KGHSH, LQKENI. The CDR3 consists of 17 residues. With V trimmed by 3 bases and J by 2 bases, 5 bases remained unmatched. For the CDR3, the DNA is TGTGCCAGCTCACCCTCGGGACTAGCGGGACTCACAGATACGCAGTATTTT. It yields the protein CASSPSGLAGLTDTQYF.